Listed here are 22 T cell receptor beta chains from one sample, sequenced in a study of cytomegalovirus exposure and HLA in healthy donors. Researchers ran the PCR with 60 Vbeta and 13 Jbeta primers. Assay used: immunoSEQ multiplex PCR; TCRdb lists only in-frame clones, some missing. There are approximately 100,000 clones in the sample; 65% to 75% occur only once, and roughly 2% lies in the top ten. The sample was PBMCs. These receptors were obtained from a woman aged 35 to 49 in good health and CMV-seronegative.

This clone was recorded only once. This chain uses TRBV5-1 with TRBJ2-3; 8 nucleotides agree with TRBD2. Germline values: CDR1 SGHRS, CDR2 YFSETQ. This CDR3 contains 16 residues. Trimming took 2 bases from V and 2 from J; bases not matched to a gene: 7. CDR3 nucleotides: TGCGCCAGCAGCTTCTGGGGCGGGGGGCCCACAGATACGCAGTATTTT. Amino acids: CASSFWGGGPTDTQYF.

The J gene is TRBJ1-3, the V gene TRBV7-6, with D possibly being TRBD1 (5 bases). Trimming pared 3 bases from V and 3 bases from J, leaving 15 bases between. Germline V CDR1 and CDR2: SGHVS, FNYEAQ. This CDR3 has 16 residues. The CDR3 DNA reads TGTGCCAGCAGCTTGGGGGAGGGCGCGTATGGAAACACCATATATTTT. Translated, it gives CASSLGEGAYGNTIYF.

Notes on this clone: The junction differs from germline at one of its ends, possibly a read error. The genes are TRBV7-9 and TRBJ1-6; D gene unclear. Germline V lookup: CDR1 SEHNR, CDR2 FQNEAQ (reference sequence). CDR3 length: 12 amino acids. CDR3 amino acids: CSSKEGNSPLHF. Here the CDR3 DNA reads TGTTCCAGCAAGGAGGGAAATTCACCCCTCCACTTT.

The rearrangement links TRBV29-1 to TRBJ2-1, with D perhaps TRBD2 (6 bases). The germline V gene has CDR1 SQVTM and CDR2 ANQGSEA. The CDR3 is 13 amino acids. V was trimmed by 5 bases and J by 2 bases, leaving 10 bases between them. Written as DNA, the CDR3 is TGCAGCGTTCGGGACTCACCCTACAATGAGCAGTTCTTC. Its translation is CSVRDSPYNEQFF.

The chain is built from TRBV30 and TRBJ2-5; D possibly corresponds to TRBD1 (6 bases). The CDR3 spans 13 residues. V was clipped by 4 bases and J by 2 bases, with 11 bases between them. The germline gives CDR1 GTSNPN, CDR2 SVGIG (reference sequence). CDR3 DNA: TGTGCCTGGACAGGGGTCCTACAAGAGACCCAGTACTTC. As protein: CAWTGVLQETQYF. The full variable domain, rest sourced from reference TRBV30 and TRBJ2-5, is SQTIHQWPATLVQPVGSPLSLECTVEGTSNPNLYWYRQAAGRGLQLLFYSVGIGQISSEVPQNLSASRPQDRQFILSSKKLLLSDSGFYLCAWTGVLQETQYFGPGTRLLVL.

This clone came up once. This chain links TRBV5-6 with TRBJ2-5; 8 bases map to TRBD2. CDR3 size: 15 residues. The J segment lost 4 bases and the V segment lost 4 bases, leaving 9 bases of the junction unmatched. Germline values: CDR1 SGHDT, CDR2 YYEEEE. The CDR3 loop reads CASSPRGGRGETQYF. The CDR3 DNA sequence: TGTGCCAGCAGCCCACGGGGGGGCAGGGGAGAGACCCAGTACTTC.

Note on this clone: A read error may produce the germline difference seen at one junction end. This chain connects TRBV6-5 to TRBJ2-3; D is perhaps TRBD2 (6 bases). The CDR3 runs to 13 residues. Germline assignment: CDR1 MNHEY and CDR2 SVGAGI. The CDR3 spells CACRDSTTDTQYF. The CDR3, as DNA: TGTGCCTGCAGGGACTCGACCACAGATACGCAGTATTTT.

This sequence joins TRBV6-1 and TRBJ2-3; D perhaps matches TRBD1 (6 bases). Trimming pared 4 bases from V and 1 base from J, leaving 15 bases between. The germline CDR1 and CDR2 sequences are MNHNS and SASEGT. The CDR3 spans 16 residues. CDR3 in DNA: TGTGCCAGCAGTGCGCAGGGGTTTTTAGGCACAGATACGCAGTATTTT. Translated, it gives CASSAQGFLGTDTQYF.

This chain joins TRBV28 and TRBJ2-7; 7 positions agree with TRBD2. Per germline, CDR1 MDHEN and CDR2 SYDVKM. The CDR3 has 13 residues. V dropped 5 bases and J dropped 2; count of bases not matched to a gene: 3. In DNA form, the CDR3 reads TGTGCCAGCAGTGGGGAGGGGACCTACGAGCAGTACTTC. It codes for CASSGEGTYEQYF.

This chain uses TRBV19 with TRBJ2-7, with D possibly TRBD1 on 5 matching bases. This CDR3 contains 14 residues. Germline-derived CDR1 and CDR2 are LNHDA and SQIVND (reference sequence). The V end was cut by 3 bases, the J end by 0 bases, with 9 bases between. CDR3 bases: TGTGCCAGTAGTATGGGGCCGAGCTCCTACGAGCAGTACTTC. Protein product: CASSMGPSSYEQYF.

Concerning this clone: In the same sample, other DNA sequences code for this CDR3. The chain employs TRBV4-3 and TRBJ1-6; unclear D gene. CDR1 is LGHNA, CDR2 YSLEER, per germline. The CDR3 extends over 16 amino acids. V was clipped by 1 base and J by 1 base, with 8 bases between them. CDR3 amino acids: CASSQGRVSYNSPLHF. The CDR3 nucleotides read TGCGCCAGCAGCCAAGGGAGGGTGTCCTATAATTCACCCCTCCACTTT.

The chain couples TRBV19 to TRBJ2-3; D unresolved. The V end was cut by 4 bases, the J end by 6 bases, with 14 bases between. This CDR3 has 14 amino acids. Germline CDR1 LNHDA, CDR2 SQIVND (reference sequence). The CDR3 loop is CASSKRGETDTQYF. In DNA form, the CDR3 reads TGTGCCAGTAGTAAGAGAGGCGAGACCGATACGCAGTATTTT.

A few counts support this clone. One junction end does not reproduce the germline sequence, and a read error may be involved. The chain couples TRBV4-1 to TRBJ2-7; 8 nucleotides agree with TRBD1. Germline CDR1 is MGHRA and CDR2 is YSYEKL. The CDR3 runs 15 residues. The CDR3 DNA follows: TGTGCCAGCAGCCAAGAGCCGGACAGGGTGGACGAGCAGTACTTC. This translates into CASSQEPDRVDEQYF.

The chain couples TRBV19 to TRBJ2-3; 12 bases are shared with TRBD2. Germline values: CDR1 LNHDA, CDR2 SQIVND (reference sequence). Losses at the gene ends were 5 bases for V and 5 bases for J; bases not matched to a gene: 2. There are 14 residues in the CDR3. The CDR3 region is CASSLLAGGDTQYF. CDR3 DNA sequence: TGTGCCAGTAGTTTACTAGCGGGAGGAGATACGCAGTATTTT.

Concerning this clone: The germline gene is not matched at one end of the junction; a read error may be the cause. This rearrangement joins TRBV7-9 to TRBJ2-1; 7 nucleotides match TRBD2. The germline V gene has CDR1 SEHNR and CDR2 FQNEAQ (reference sequence). The CDR3 totals 14 residues. CDR3 sequence: CSSSTGLERNEQFF. The CDR3, as DNA: TGTTCCAGCAGTACCGGACTAGAACGGAATGAGCAGTTCTTC.

This sequence joins TRBV5-4 and TRBJ2-5; 15 nucleotides agree with TRBD2. V was clipped by 4 bases and J by 0 bases; unmatched bases: 7. Germline V gives CDR1 SGHNT, CDR2 YYREEE (reference sequence). This CDR3 region has 18 residues. CDR3 sequence: CASSTGLAGGTYQETQYF. Written as DNA, the CDR3 is TGTGCCAGCAGCACAGGACTAGCGGGGGGGACGTACCAAGAGACCCAGTACTTC. The complete variable domain, with remaining parts taken from reference TRBV5-4 and TRBJ2-5, reads ETGVTQSPTHLIKTRGQQVTLRCSSQSGHNTVSWYQQALGQGPQFIFQYYREEENGRGNFPPRFSGLQFPNYSSELNVNALELDDSALYLCASSTGLAGGTYQETQYFGPGTRLLVL.

The J gene is TRBJ1-2, the V gene TRBV14; no firm D call. This CDR3 contains 15 residues. CDR1 SGHDN and CDR2 FVKESK come from the germline V gene. Trimming cost V 0 bases and J 6 bases, with 14 bases left between them. CDR3 nucleotide sequence: TGTGCCAGCAGCCAAGATCTTCGCGAGCTCAATGGCTACACCTTC. Translating gives CASSQDLRELNGYTF. The full variable domain, rest sourced from reference TRBV14 and TRBJ1-2, is EAGVTQFPSHSVIEKGQTVTLRCDPISGHDNLYWYRRVMGKEIKFLLHFVKESKQDESGMPNNRFLAERTGGTYSTLKVQPAELEDSGVYFCASSQDLRELNGYTFGSGTRLTVV.

The V call is TRBV19, the J call TRBJ1-4; a possible D gene is TRBD1 (5 bases). The CDR3 length is 16 residues. V was cut by 3 bases and J by 4 bases, with 15 bases left in between. Germline loops: CDR1 LNHDA, CDR2 SQIVND (reference sequence). CDR3 DNA sequence: TGTGCCAGTAGTATGTTGTTGGGGCAAGGTAATGAAAAACTGTTTTTT. This codes for CASSMLLGQGNEKLFF.

This clone has more than one count but fewer than ten. The gene calls are TRBV28 and TRBJ2-7; 11 positions agree with TRBD2. CDR3 length equals 14 residues. V dropped 4 bases and J dropped 4; count of bases not matched to a gene: 3. Germline assignment: CDR1 MDHEN and CDR2 SYDVKM. The CDR3 is CASSSTSGVYEQYF. As DNA, the CDR3 is TGTGCCAGCAGTTCGACTAGCGGGGTATACGAGCAGTACTTC.

This clone was detected a few times. V usage is TRBV7-9 and J usage is TRBJ1-2, with D possibly TRBD1 on 5 matching bases. This CDR3 comprises 13 residues. Germline V CDR1 and CDR2: SEHNR, FQNEAQ (reference sequence). Between the trimmed V and J ends, which lost 2 bases and 2 bases, there was a span of 6 bases. The DNA for the CDR3 is TGTGCCAGCAGCTTACCAGGGAACTATGGCTACACCTTC. This codes for CASSLPGNYGYTF.

J is TRBJ2-1 and V is TRBV7-2; 7 bases fit TRBD2. Germline V gene sequence: CDR1 SGHTA, CDR2 FQGNSA. The CDR3 has 18 amino acids. V dropped 1 base and J dropped 2; count of bases not matched to a gene: 11. CDR3 region: CASSLVRLGGGTYNEQFF. The CDR3 DNA reads as TGTGCCAGCAGCTTAGTCCGGCTCGGCGGGGGAACCTACAATGAGCAGTTCTTC.

V usage is TRBV7-9 and J usage is TRBJ1-4, with a tentative D call TRBD1 (6 bases). Trimming removed 5 bases from V and 8 bases from J, with 12 bases in between. This CDR3 has 13 amino acids. Per the germline V gene, CDR1 is SEHNR and CDR2 is FQNEAQ (reference sequence). CDR3 region: CASSPSQGEKLFF. Written as DNA, the CDR3 is TGTGCCAGCAGCCCATCCCAGGGGGAAAAACTGTTTTTT.